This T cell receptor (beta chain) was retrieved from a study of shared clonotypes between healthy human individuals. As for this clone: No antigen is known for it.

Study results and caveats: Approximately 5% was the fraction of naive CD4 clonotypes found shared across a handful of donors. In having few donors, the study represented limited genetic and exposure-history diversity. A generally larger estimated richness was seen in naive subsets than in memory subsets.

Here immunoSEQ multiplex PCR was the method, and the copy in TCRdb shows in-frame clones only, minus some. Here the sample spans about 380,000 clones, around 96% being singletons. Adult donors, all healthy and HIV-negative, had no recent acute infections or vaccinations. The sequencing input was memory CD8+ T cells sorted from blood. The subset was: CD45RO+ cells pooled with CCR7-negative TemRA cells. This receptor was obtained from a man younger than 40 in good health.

The CDR3 region has the DNA TGCGCCAGCAGCTTGGACCTAGCGGGAGTGAGCGGCTACGAGCAGTACTTC. Its translation: CASSLDLAGVSGYEQYF. The chain carries TRBV5-1 and TRBJ2-7, with 10 bases fitting TRBD2. V trimming: 0 bases; J trimming: 3 bases; junction bases outside the gene matches: 9. CDR3 length: 17 residues. Germline V lookup: CDR1 SGHRS, CDR2 YFSETQ.